These 5 T cell receptor beta chains came from one sample sequenced in a study of blood T cell repertoires in COVID-19. The data were produced by immunoSEQ multiplex PCR, yet TCRdb's version contains in-frame clones alone and is incomplete. The sample carries about 200,000 clones, 70% to 90% recorded once. Source material: peripheral blood. Receptors were obtained from a woman of 80 years or more with acute or convalescent COVID-19.

The CDR3 spells CASSQARQGYSPLHF. In DNA, the CDR3 is TGCGCCAGCAGCCAAGCACGACAGGGATATTCACCCCTCCACTTT. This chain connects TRBV4-3 to TRBJ1-6; 7 positions match TRBD1. From germline, CDR1 is LGHNA and CDR2 YSLEER. There are 15 residues in the CDR3. The junction had 5 bases not matched to a gene; V was cut back by 1 base and J by 8 bases.

V and J are TRBV6-6 and TRBJ1-6; TRBD1 might be the D (5 bases). Germline loops: CDR1 MNHNY, CDR2 SVGAGI (reference sequence). Trimming stripped 7 bases from V and 14 bases from J, with 18 bases between. The CDR3 is made up of 13 amino acids. The CDR3 sequence is CASTTTAWSTLHF. CDR3 bases: TGTGCCAGCACCACGACAGCCTGGAGTACCCTCCACTTT.

The chain has TRBV6-5 and TRBJ2-2, with D unresolved. Trimming pared 5 bases from V and 3 bases from J, leaving 7 bases between. Germline values: CDR1 MNHEY, CDR2 SVGAGI. The CDR3 runs 13 residues. The CDR3 nucleotides read TGTGCCAGCAGTAACAGTTACACCGGGGAGCTGTTTTTT. This codes for CASSNSYTGELFF.

This clone was picked up a small number of times. V usage is TRBV5-8 and J usage is TRBJ1-6; TRBD1 agrees at 8 bases. Per the germline V gene, CDR1 is SGHTS and CDR2 is YDEGEE. This CDR3 comprises 17 residues. Unmatched junction bases numbered 9, after V lost 5 bases and J lost 2 bases. As DNA, the CDR3 is TGTGCCAGCAGTGAGTGGACAGGGAGTACCTATAATTCACCCCTCCACTTT. It codes for CASSEWTGSTYNSPLHF.

To note about this clone: Lacking the conserved final phenylalanine or tryptophan, this CDR3 likely reflects a read error. The limits of the CDR3 on the DNA are not certain, so only TCRdb's listed CDR3 is given. The genes are TRBV3-1 (or the pseudogene TRBV3-2) and TRBJ1-2; TRBD1, as called in the table, went unchecked against the DNA. The germline CDR1 and CDR2 sequences are LGHDT and YNNKEL (reference sequence). The CDR3 region is 13 residues in length, termini included. The CDR3 loop reads CASSPGTGDTRGV.